The sequence of this TCR beta chain was determined in a study of cytomegalovirus exposure and HLA in healthy donors. PCR involved 60 Vbeta and 13 Jbeta primers. Assay used: immunoSEQ multiplex PCR; TCRdb lists only in-frame clones, some missing. This sample carries around 100,000 clones, roughly 79% of them seen once, and the ten largest clones take 1.5% to 2%. The origin of this receptor is a middle-aged woman in good health and CMV-seronegative. The sequencing input was PBMCs.

The CDR3 nucleotides are TGTGCCAGCAGCTTGGACCCAGGGGCCTACACCGGGGAGCTGTTTTTT. Encoded protein: CASSLDPGAYTGELFF. The chain links TRBV5-4 to TRBJ2-2, with a possible D match to TRBD1 (6 bases). This CDR3 region has 16 residues. V gave up 0 bases and J gave up 3 bases, with 12 bases separating them. From germline, CDR1 is SGHNT and CDR2 YYREEE (reference sequence). Combining the CDR3 with reference TRBV5-4 and TRBJ2-2 gives the whole variable domain ETGVTQSPTHLIKTRGQQVTLRCSSQSGHNTVSWYQQALGQGPQFIFQYYREEENGRGNFPPRFSGLQFPNYSSELNVNALELDDSALYLCASSLDPGAYTGELFFGEGSRLTVL.